The TCR beta chain described here comes from a study of sequential checkpoint blockade in melanoma. Study as a whole: Arm A got nivolumab then ipilimumab; arm B the reverse, 1:1. Both treatment sequences were followed by maintenance nivolumab.

The assay was immunoSEQ multiplex PCR, and TCRdb's table has in-frame clones only and misses some. Of about 9,500 clones listed, around 73% were seen once; the top ten hold about 15%. As to treatment: randomized to nivolumab then ipilimumab (arm A) or the reverse (arm B). PBMC sorting kept live CD3+CD8+ cells without CD19 or CD56. The receptor was isolated from a human donor with melanoma. The sample consisted of CD8+ T cells sorted from blood (inferred from file names), taken from a patient given nivolumab and ipilimumab in sequence.

The CDR3 region has the DNA TGTGCCAGCAGCTTAGCGTCGGCAGGGGGAGATAACTATGGCTACACCTTC. Its translation: CASSLASAGGDNYGYTF. V is TRBV7-9 and J is TRBJ1-2, with 7 bases lining up with TRBD1. The germline V gene encodes CDR1 SEHNR and CDR2 FQNEAQ (reference sequence). V trimming: 0 bases; J trimming: 1 base; junction bases outside the gene matches: 8. This CDR3 spans 17 amino acids.